This record covers a single T cell receptor beta chain. This clonotype was recorded a few times. Its antigen has not been determined. A read error may account for a junction end that differs from germline. Its CDR3 holds 13 amino acids, cysteine through phenylalanine. The sequence is cut down to CDR3 DNA, 39 bases in frame from base 1. In the germline V gene (reference sequence), CDR1 corresponds to SSHAT and CDR2 to FNYEAQ. The sample belongs to a study of T cells after yellow fever vaccination (dated by TCRdb to about 2019). Notes on the research overall: The SMART-Seq v4 Ultra Low Input RNA kit was used to prepare libraries from fractions with low cell numbers. To track T-cell clones before and after primary and booster YFV17D yellow fever vaccination, bulk TCR alpha and beta repertoires were sequenced longitudinally. Two healthy male donors made up the cohort, one aged 18 to 29 years and the other aged 30 to 40 years. Bulk PBMC replicates and cell subsets were isolated from blood drawn at multiple timepoints before and after both primary and secondary immunization. Broader findings and caveats from the paper: Compared with the primary T-cell response, the secondary T-cell response was faster but weaker, reaching its peak on day 5 rather than on day 15. FACS-sorted repertoires could contain abundant contaminating clonotypes from the bulk population, so computational filtering was required. After the booster, most clones that had expanded after primary vaccination were detected again (around 95% of CD4 and around nine tenths of CD8), suggesting broad maintenance of memory. Because only a couple of donors were included in the study, the extent to which the findings can be generalized is limited. A small fraction of clonotypes appeared in both the CD4 and CD8 compartments, likely as a result of convergent recombination.

Sequenced on an Illumina NovaSeq 6000. TCR cDNA was synthesized by 5'RACE template switching, which introduced a universal primer site and unique molecular identifiers. Priming for cDNA synthesis came from both the TCR alpha and TCR beta constant segments. Library amplification involved two PCR steps, and the second step added sample barcodes and sequencing adapters. Sequencing of libraries was done on Illumina HiSeq 2500 (2x100 bp) or NovaSeq (2x150 bp). The original pipeline was this. MIGEC handled demultiplexing of reads and collapsing into UMI consensus sequences, while MiXCR performed V(D)J alignment. Using edgeR on replicate PBMC samples, clonotypes were called vaccine-responding if FDR was below 0.01 and the log2 fold change was above 5 up to day 15. Each bulk clonotype was labeled CD4 or CD8 based on which sequenced repertoire, CD4 or CD8, contained the clonotype at higher abundance. Starting from the raw public reads, TCRdb applied fastp trimming at Q25, assembled clones with MiXCR and retained in-frame beta chains. Each record represents a unique CDR3 protein, reported with the most common genes and DNA among its rows. Here the V and J calls rest on TCRdb's processing, not on the authors' analysis. The table for this sample lists some 320,000 distinct CDR3 sequences; around a tenth of them were counted only once. The ten largest clones add up to 2.5% to 4% of the sample.

The treatment or condition label of this sample denotes: live attenuated yellow fever vaccine strain. A standard Ficoll-Paque protocol was used to isolate PBMCs from peripheral blood. CD4 and CD8 T-cell fractions were isolated with Dynabeads CD4 and CD8 positive selection kits. RNA was extracted with TriZol from bulk PBMCs, CD4 and CD8 fractions, and dextramer-positive and dextramer-negative fractions. The sequence was collected from a man aged 18 to 35 who received the YFV17D yellow fever vaccine. The V and J segments used are TRBV7-7 and TRBJ2-3, with no confident D gene call. The sample in question was CD4+ T cells sorted from PBMCs, obtained 45 days after the yellow fever booster vaccination. The CDR3 amino acid sequence is: CASSYSLADTQYF. In nucleotide form, the sequence is TGTGCTAGCAGCTACAGCCTCGCAGATACGCAGTATTTT.